This T cell receptor (beta chain) came from a study of cytomegalovirus exposure and HLA in healthy donors. The PCR was carried out with 60 Vbeta primers and 13 Jbeta primers. TCRdb's table, derived via immunoSEQ multiplex PCR, lists solely in-frame clones and lacks some. This sample has roughly 100,000 clones, with approximately 78% found just once. This CDR3 comprises 15 residues. Germline CDR1 is SGHAT and CDR2 is FQNNGV. V lost 5 bases and J 1 base, leaving 14 bases between the germline ends. The chain has TRBV11-2 and TRBJ1-2; D possibly corresponds to TRBD1 (6 bases). The sample comprised PBMCs. The receptor was derived from a woman between 35 and 50 years old in good health and CMV-seronegative. CDR3: CASSRLTGVNYGYTF. The CDR3 DNA reads as TGTGCCAGCAGCCGATTGACAGGAGTTAACTATGGCTACACCTTC.